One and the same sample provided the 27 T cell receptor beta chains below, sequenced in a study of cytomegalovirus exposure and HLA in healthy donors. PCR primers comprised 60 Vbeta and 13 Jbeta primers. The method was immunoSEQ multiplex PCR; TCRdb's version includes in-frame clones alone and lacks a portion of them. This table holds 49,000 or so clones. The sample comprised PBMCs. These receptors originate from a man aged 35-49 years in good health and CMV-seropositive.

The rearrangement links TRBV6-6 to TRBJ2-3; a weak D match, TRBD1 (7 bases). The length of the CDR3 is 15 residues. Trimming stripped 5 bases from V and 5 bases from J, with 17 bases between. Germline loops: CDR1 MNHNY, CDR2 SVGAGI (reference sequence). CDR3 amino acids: CASSGKTGRRDTQYF. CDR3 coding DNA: TGTGCCAGCAGTGGCAAGACAGGGAGGAGAGATACGCAGTATTTT.

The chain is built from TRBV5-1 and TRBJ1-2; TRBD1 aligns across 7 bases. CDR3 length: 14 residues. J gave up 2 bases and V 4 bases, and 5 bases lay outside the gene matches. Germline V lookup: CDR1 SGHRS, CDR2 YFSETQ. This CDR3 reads CASSTTGVNYGYTF. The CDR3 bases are TGCGCCAGCAGCACTACAGGGGTCAACTATGGCTACACCTTC.

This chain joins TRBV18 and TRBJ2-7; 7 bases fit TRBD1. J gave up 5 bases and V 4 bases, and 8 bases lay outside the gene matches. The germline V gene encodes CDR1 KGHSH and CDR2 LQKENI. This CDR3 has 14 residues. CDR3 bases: TGTGCCAGCTCACGCCGGGACAGTGTCAACGAGCAGTACTTC. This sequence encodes CASSRRDSVNEQYF.

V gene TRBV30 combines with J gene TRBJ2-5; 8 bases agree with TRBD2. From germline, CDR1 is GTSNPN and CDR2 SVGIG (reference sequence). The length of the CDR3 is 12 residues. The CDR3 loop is CASAASGETQYF. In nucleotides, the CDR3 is TGTGCTTCGGCGGCTAGCGGGGAGACCCAGTACTTC.

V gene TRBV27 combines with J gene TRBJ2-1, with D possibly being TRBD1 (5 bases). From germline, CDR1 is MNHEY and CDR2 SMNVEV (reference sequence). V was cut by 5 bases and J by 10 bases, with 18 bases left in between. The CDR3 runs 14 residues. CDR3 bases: TGTGCCAGCAGTCCTTCGACTGGGGCACACGAGCAGTTCTTC. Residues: CASSPSTGAHEQFF.

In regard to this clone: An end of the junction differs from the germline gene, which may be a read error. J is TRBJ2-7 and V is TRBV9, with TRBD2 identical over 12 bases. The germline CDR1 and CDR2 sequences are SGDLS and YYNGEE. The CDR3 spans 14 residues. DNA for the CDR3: TGTGCCAGCAGCGCCGGGACTAGCGGGCCTGTGGACCACTTC. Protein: CASSAGTSGPVDHF.

The CDR3 sequence is CASSLGHHTDTQYF. CDR3 DNA sequence: TGTGCCAGCAGCTTAGGACACCACACAGATACGCAGTATTTT. The chain joins TRBV11-3 to TRBJ2-3, with D uncertain. Deletions cut 1 base from V and 2 bases from J, with 7 bases between. The CDR3 totals 14 residues. Germline assignment: CDR1 SGHNT and CDR2 YENEEA. Looking up the rest from reference TRBV11-3 and TRBJ2-3 gives the full variable domain: EAGVVQSPRYKIIEKKQPVAFWCNPISGHNTLYWYLQNLGQGPELLIRYENEEAVDDSQLPKDRFSAERLKGVDSTLKIQPAELGDSAVYLCASSLGHHTDTQYFGPGTRLTVL.

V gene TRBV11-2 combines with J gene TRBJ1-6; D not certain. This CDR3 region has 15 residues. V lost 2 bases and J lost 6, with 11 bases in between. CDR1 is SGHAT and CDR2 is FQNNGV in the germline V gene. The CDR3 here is CASSLNWAANSPLHF. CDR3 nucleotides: TGTGCCAGCAGCTTAAATTGGGCAGCTAATTCACCCCTCCACTTT.

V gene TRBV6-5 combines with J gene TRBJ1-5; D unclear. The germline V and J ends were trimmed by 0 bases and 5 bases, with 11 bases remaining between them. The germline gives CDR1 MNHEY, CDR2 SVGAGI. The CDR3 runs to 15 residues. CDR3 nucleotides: TGTGCCAGCAGTTACTCGGGCCGATACGATCAGCCCCAGCATTTT. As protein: CASSYSGRYDQPQHF.

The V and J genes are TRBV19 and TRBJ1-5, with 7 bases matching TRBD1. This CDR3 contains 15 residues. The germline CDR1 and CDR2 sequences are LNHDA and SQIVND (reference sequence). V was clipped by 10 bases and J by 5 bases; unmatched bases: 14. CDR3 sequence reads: CATKGTVRIDQPQHF. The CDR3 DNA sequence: TGTGCCACCAAAGGGACAGTGAGGATCGATCAGCCCCAGCATTTT.

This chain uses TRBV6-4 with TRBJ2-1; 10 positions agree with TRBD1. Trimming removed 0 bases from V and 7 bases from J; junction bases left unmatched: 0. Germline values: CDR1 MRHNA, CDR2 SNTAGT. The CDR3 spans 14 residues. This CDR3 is CASSDSDRGNEQFF. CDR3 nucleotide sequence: TGTGCCAGCAGTGACTCGGACAGGGGGAATGAGCAGTTCTTC.

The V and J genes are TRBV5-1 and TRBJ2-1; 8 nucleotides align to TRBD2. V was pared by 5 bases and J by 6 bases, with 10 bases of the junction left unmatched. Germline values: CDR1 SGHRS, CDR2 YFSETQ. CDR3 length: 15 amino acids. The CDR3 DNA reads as TGCGCCAGCAGAGAGATCCTTGGGACTAGCAATGAGCAGTTCTTC. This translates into CASREILGTSNEQFF.

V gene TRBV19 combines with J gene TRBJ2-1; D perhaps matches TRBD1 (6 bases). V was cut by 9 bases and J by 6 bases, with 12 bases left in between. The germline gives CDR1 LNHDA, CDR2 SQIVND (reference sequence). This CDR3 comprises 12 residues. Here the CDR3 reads CASQGSSNEQFF. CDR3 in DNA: TGTGCCAGCCAGGGGAGTTCCAATGAGCAGTTCTTC.

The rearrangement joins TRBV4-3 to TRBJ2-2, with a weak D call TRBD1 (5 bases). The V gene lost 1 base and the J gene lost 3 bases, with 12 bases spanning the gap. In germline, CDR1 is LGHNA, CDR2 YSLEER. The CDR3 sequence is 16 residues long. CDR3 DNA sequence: TGCGCCAGCAGCCAAGGCCTGACAGAGTACACCGGGGAGCTGTTTTTT. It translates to CASSQGLTEYTGELFF.

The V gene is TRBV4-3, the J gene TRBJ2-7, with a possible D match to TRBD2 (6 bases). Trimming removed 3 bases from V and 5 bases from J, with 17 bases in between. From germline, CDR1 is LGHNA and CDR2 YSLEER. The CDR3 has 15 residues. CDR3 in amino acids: CASSQGTVMTDEQYF. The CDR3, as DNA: TGCGCCAGCAGCCAGGGGACTGTGATGACCGACGAGCAGTACTTC.

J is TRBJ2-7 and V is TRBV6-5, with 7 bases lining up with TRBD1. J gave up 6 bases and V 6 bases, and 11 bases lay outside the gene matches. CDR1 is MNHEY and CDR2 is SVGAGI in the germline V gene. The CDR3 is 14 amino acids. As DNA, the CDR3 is TGTGCCAGCAGGGTGGAGACAGGGTGGGGCGAGCAGTACTTC. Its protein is CASRVETGWGEQYF.

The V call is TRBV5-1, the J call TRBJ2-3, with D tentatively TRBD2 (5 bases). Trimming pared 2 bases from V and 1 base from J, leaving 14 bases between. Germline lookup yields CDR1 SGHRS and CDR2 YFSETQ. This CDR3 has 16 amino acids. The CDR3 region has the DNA TGCGCCAGCAGCTTCCAAGGGAGTCCCGGCACAGATACGCAGTATTTT. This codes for CASSFQGSPGTDTQYF.

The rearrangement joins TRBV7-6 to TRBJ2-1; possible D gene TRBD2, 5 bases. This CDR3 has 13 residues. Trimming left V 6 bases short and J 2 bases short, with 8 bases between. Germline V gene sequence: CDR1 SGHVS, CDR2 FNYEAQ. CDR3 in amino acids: CASRSEAYNEQFF. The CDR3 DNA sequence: TGTGCCAGCAGGTCGGAGGCCTACAATGAGCAGTTCTTC.

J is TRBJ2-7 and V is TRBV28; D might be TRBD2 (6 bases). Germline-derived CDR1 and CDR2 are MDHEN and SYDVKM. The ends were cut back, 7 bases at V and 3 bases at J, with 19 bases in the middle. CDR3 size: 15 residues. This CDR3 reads CASTPLPPGLYEQYF. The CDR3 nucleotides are TGTGCCAGCACTCCTCTCCCTCCGGGACTCTACGAGCAGTACTTC.

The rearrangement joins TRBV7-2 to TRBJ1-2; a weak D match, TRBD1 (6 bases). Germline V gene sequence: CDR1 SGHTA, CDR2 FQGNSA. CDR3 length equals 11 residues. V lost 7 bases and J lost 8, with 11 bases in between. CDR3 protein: CASKGQGGYTF. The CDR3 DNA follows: TGTGCCAGCAAAGGGCAGGGGGGCTACACCTTC.

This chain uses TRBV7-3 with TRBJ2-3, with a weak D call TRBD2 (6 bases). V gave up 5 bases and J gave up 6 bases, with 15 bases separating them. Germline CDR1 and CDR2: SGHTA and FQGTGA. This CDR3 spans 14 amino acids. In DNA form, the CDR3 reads TGTGCCAGCAGCCCTTCTGGGGCGGGGGATACGCAGTATTTT. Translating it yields CASSPSGAGDTQYF.

Here the CDR3 reads CASRDVLAGPQHF. In DNA, the CDR3 is TGTGCCAGCAGAGACGTTTTGGCGGGGCCCCAGCATTTT. This chain links TRBV28 with TRBJ1-5; D call uncertain. The CDR3 runs to 13 residues. Germline CDR1 reads MDHEN; CDR2 reads SYDVKM. With 6 bases removed from V and 9 bases from J, the gap between germline ends came to 15 bases.

The CDR3 spells CASSLTGQRATGELFF. The CDR3 DNA follows: TGTGCCAGCAGTTTAACGGGACAGAGAGCCACCGGGGAGCTGTTTTTT. This rearrangement joins TRBV27 to TRBJ2-2; 7 bases line up with TRBD1. The CDR3 runs 16 residues. V lost 2 bases, J lost 4 bases, and 7 bases stayed unmatched. The germline V gene encodes CDR1 MNHEY and CDR2 SMNVEV (reference sequence).

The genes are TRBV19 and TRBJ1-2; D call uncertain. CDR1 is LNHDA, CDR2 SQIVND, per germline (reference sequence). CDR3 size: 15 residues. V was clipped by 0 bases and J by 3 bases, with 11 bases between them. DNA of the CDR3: TGTGCCAGTAGTATAGATCAACGCAGTGACTATGGCTACACCTTC. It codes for CASSIDQRSDYGYTF.

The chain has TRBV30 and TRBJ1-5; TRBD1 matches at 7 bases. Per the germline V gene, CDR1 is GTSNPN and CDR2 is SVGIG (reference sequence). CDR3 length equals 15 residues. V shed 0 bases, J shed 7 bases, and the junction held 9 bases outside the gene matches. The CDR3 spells CAWSVRRGLGQPQHF. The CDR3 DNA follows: TGTGCCTGGAGTGTCAGGAGGGGGCTGGGACAGCCCCAGCATTTT.

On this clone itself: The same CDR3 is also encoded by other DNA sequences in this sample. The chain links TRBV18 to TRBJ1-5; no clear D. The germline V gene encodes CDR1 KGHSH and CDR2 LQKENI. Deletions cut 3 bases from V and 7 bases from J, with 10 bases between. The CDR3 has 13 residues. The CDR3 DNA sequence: TGTGCCAGCTCACCCCTGGGAGAACAGCCCCAGCATTTT. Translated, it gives CASSPLGEQPQHF.

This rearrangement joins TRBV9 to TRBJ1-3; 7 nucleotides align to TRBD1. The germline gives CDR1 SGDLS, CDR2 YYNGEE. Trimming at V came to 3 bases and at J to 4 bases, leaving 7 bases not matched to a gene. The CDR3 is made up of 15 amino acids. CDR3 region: CASSASGQAGNTIYF. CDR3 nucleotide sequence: TGTGCCAGCAGCGCCTCAGGACAGGCGGGAAACACCATATATTTT. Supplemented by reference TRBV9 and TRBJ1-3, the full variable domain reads DSGVTQTPKHLITATGQRVTLRCSPRSGDLSVYWYQQSLDQGLQFLIQYYNGEERAKGNILERFSAQQFPDLHSELNLSSLELGDSALYFCASSASGQAGNTIYFGEGSWLTVV.